This record concerns one T cell receptor (beta chain) sequence. The primer mix had 60 V beta and 13 J beta primers. Sequencing used immunoSEQ multiplex PCR; TCRdb keeps in-frame clones, though not all of them. Altogether more than 20,000 clones are present, approximately 89% being singletons, with the ten largest covering around 2.9%. This specimen comes from a study of glioma-infiltrating T cells after dendritic cell vaccination. Germline CDR1 SGDLS, CDR2 YYNGEE. This CDR3 has 20 residues. J gave up 5 bases and V 0 bases, and 18 bases lay outside the gene matches. The time point here: after dendritic cell vaccination, including at tumor progression/relapse. PBMC were collected before vaccination, two weeks after the third vaccination, and at progression.

The chain is built from TRBV9 and TRBJ2-3, with TRBD2 matching 10 bases. Sequences were derived from blood, sampled after dendritic cell vaccination. The origin of this receptor is a human donor with glioblastoma. CDR3 DNA: TGTGCCAGCAGCGTAGGAGGGGCTAGCGGGGGTCACAAGTCTGGAGATACGCAGTATTTT. Amino acid sequence: CASSVGGASGGHKSGDTQYF.